The T cell receptor (beta chain) under discussion was sequenced for a study of blood T cell repertoires in COVID-19. Study details: Samples taken during acute and convalescent COVID-19 were collected in the United States, Italy and Spain.

In the original workflow: Reference gene primer amplification yielded estimated nucleated cell counts. Assay: immunoSEQ multiplex PCR; the TCRdb copy retains only in-frame clones and omits some. The DNA was the basis for D and trimming; V, J and clone size are from that table. The sample lists 100,000 to 150,000 clones, 88% occurring once. This receptor was identified in a man aged 45 to 65 with acute or convalescent COVID-19. Sample: peripheral blood.

CDR3 amino acids: CASSREGTGGRTEAFF. CDR3 DNA: TGTGCCAGCAGCCGAGAAGGTACAGGGGGGCGCACTGAAGCTTTCTTT. The chain employs TRBV7-9 and TRBJ1-1; 8 bases line up with TRBD1. The CDR3 is made up of 16 amino acids. Germline values: CDR1 SEHNR, CDR2 FQNEAQ (reference sequence). J lost 4 bases, V lost 5 bases, and 12 bases had no gene match.